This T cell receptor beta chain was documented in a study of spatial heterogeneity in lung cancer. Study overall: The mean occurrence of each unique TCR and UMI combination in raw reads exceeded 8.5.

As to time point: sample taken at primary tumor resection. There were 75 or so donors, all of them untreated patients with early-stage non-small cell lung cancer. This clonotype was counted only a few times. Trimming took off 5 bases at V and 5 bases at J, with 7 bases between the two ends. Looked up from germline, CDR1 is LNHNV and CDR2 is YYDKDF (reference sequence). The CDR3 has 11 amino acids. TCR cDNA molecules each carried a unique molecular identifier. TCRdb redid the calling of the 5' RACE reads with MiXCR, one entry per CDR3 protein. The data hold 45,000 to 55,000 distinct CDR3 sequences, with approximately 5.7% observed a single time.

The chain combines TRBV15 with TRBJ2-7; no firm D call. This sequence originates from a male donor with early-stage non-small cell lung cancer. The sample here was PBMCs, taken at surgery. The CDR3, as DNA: TGTGCCACCAGCTATTACAACGAGCAGTACTTC. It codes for CATSYYNEQYF.